This T cell receptor beta chain was retrieved from a study of blood T cells in healthy people across ages. V dropped 4 bases and J dropped 12 bases, with 17 bases sitting between them. The CDR3 is made up of 12 amino acids. CDR1 SGHRS and CDR2 YFSETQ come from the germline V gene. All donors came from Russia, were Caucasian and healthy, and spanned ages about 6 to 100. A J-beta primer mix and a sample-barcoded 5' primer were used in a second PCR of roughly 7 to 12 cycles. TCRdb independently ran MiXCR on the 5' RACE reads; one entry per CDR3 protein. The profile shows over 600,000 distinct CDR3 sequences, about 56% of them singletons.

The sample comprised blood. The sequence was collected from a man aged 35 to 55 in good health. The rearrangement uses TRBV5-1 and TRBJ2-7, with D possibly being TRBD1 (5 bases). CDR3 sequence: CASSPDNGVGYF. The CDR3 nucleotides are TGCGCCAGCAGCCCGGACAATGGCGTTGGGTACTTC.